This TCR beta chain is drawn from a study of T cell changes during pregnancy in multiple sclerosis. In this sample, this clone turned up once. TCRdb keeps only in-frame clones here, not all; method: immunoSEQ multiplex PCR. The table has more than 40,000 clones, approximately 92% seen once. This clonotype was obtained from a female donor with multiple sclerosis, enrolled in a pregnancy study. Sequences were derived from CD8+ T cells from peripheral blood mononuclear cells, sampled after pregnancy.

CDR3 in amino acids: CASSTTGTYYEQYF. CDR3 coding DNA: TGTGCCAGCAGTACGACAGGGACTTACTACGAGCAGTACTTC. The chain carries TRBV6-5 and TRBJ2-7, with D possibly being TRBD1 (7 bases). In germline, CDR1 is MNHEY, CDR2 SVGAGI. CDR3 size: 14 residues. V dropped 5 bases and J dropped 3 bases, with 14 bases sitting between them.